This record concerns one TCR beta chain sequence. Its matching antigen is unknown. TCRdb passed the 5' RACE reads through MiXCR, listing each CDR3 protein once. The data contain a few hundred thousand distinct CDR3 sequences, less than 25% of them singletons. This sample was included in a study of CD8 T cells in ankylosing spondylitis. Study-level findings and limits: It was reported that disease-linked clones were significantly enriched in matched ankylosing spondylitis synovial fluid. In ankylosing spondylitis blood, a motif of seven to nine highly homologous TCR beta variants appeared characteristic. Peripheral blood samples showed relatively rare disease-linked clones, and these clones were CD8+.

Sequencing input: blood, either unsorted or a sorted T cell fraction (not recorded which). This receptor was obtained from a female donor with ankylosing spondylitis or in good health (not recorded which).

The CDR3 nucleotides read TGTGCCATCAGTGAATGGGGGGGGGAAAAACTGTTTTTT. This sequence encodes CAISEWGGEKLFF. V and J are TRBV10-3 and TRBJ1-4; D possibly corresponds to TRBD1 (5 bases). Germline assignment: CDR1 ENHRY and CDR2 SYGVKD. V shed 3 bases and J shed 8 bases, with 10 bases lying between them. This CDR3 is 13 amino acids long.